The 18 T cell receptor beta chains below come from one sample, sequenced in a study of response to subunit inactivated influenza vaccine listed by TCRdb under 2018. Libraries were constructed by RT-PCR. TCRdb lists the instrument as Illumina HiSeq 2500. The public reads were run again by TCRdb, first through fastp at Q25 and then through MiXCR, and only productive beta chains were kept. Every CDR3 protein is listed once, alongside the most common genes and DNA of its rows. This sample lists about 700,000 distinct CDR3 sequences; less than 15% were detected once. Less than 8.5% of the sample is held by the ten biggest clonotypes. The input for sequencing was PBMCs from blood, taken around 15 days before vaccination. These receptors were obtained from a middle-aged man who received an inactivated influenza vaccine. Donor details come from another sample of the same person, matched by shared clones.

The chain has TRBV7-2 and TRBJ2-4, with D uncertain. Germline CDR1 and CDR2: SGHTA and FQGNSA. The CDR3 contains 14 residues. V gave up 0 bases and J gave up 6 bases, with 9 bases separating them. The CDR3 bases are TGTGCCAGCAGCTTAGCGGGCTTTGCAAACATTCAGTACTTC. This sequence encodes CASSLAGFANIQYF.

The genes are TRBV10-3 and TRBJ2-1; D unclear. Trimming left V 10 bases short and J 5 bases short, with 15 bases between. Germline values: CDR1 ENHRY, CDR2 SYGVKD. The CDR3 is made up of 13 amino acids. The CDR3 nucleotides are TGTGCCACCGACCACGGAGTGGACAATGAGCAGTTCTTC. Translating it yields CATDHGVDNEQFF.

This clonotype was detected a few times. The gene calls are TRBV18 and TRBJ2-1, with 9 bases identical to TRBD1. CDR3 length equals 16 residues. V trimming: 3 bases; J trimming: 4 bases; junction bases outside the gene matches: 7. Germline lookup yields CDR1 KGHSH and CDR2 LQKENI. In DNA, the CDR3 is TGTGCCAGCTCACCTCGGACAGGGGACAATTACAATGAGCAGTTCTTC. As protein: CASSPRTGDNYNEQFF. The variable domain in full, completed from reference TRBV18 and TRBJ2-1, reads NAGVMQNPRHLVRRRGQEARLRCSPMKGHSHVYWYRQLPEEGLKFMVYLQKENIIDESGMPKERFSAEFPKEGPSILRIQQVVRGDSAAYFCASSPRTGDNYNEQFFGPGTRLTVL.

This clonotype has just a few counts. The chain combines TRBV28 with TRBJ2-1; 12 nucleotides match TRBD2. Losses at the gene ends were 2 bases for V and 3 bases for J; bases not matched to a gene: 17. The CDR3 length is 21 residues. CDR1 is MDHEN, CDR2 SYDVKM, per germline. The CDR3 DNA sequence: TGTGCCAGCAGTTTACCCCTTTTTAAGGCTAGCGGGAGGGCGGTCTACAATGAGCAGTTCTTC. This gives the protein CASSLPLFKASGRAVYNEQFF.

The chain combines TRBV20-1 with TRBJ1-5; 7 bases align to TRBD1. Germline V gene lookup returns CDR1 DFQATT and CDR2 SNEGSKA (reference sequence). Germline trimming cut 1 base from V and 4 bases from J; bases unmatched to any gene: 10. The CDR3 is 16 amino acids. The CDR3 here is CSARVSGTAINQPQHF. Here the CDR3 DNA reads TGCAGTGCTAGAGTTTCCGGGACAGCCATTAATCAGCCCCAGCATTTT.

This clonotype was seen a few times. The J gene is TRBJ2-7, the V gene TRBV18, with D uncertain. This CDR3 contains 13 residues. The V gene lost 0 bases and the J gene lost 2 bases, with 5 bases spanning the gap. Germline V lookup: CDR1 KGHSH, CDR2 LQKENI. CDR3 residues: CASSPPVTYEQYF. The CDR3 nucleotides read TGTGCCAGCTCACCACCTGTTACCTACGAGCAGTACTTC.

In its sample, this clonotype was seen a few times. The chain has TRBV7-2 and TRBJ2-7; D not resolved. The V end lost 1 base, the J end lost 1 base, and 11 bases lay between the germline ends. Germline CDR1 is SGHTA and CDR2 is FQGNSA. The CDR3 runs 15 residues. The CDR3 sequence is CASSLEVARSYEQYF. The CDR3 nucleotides are TGTGCCAGCAGCTTAGAGGTGGCCAGGTCCTACGAGCAGTACTTC. The full variable domain, its missing parts supplied by reference TRBV7-2 and TRBJ2-7, is GAGVSQSPSNKVTEKGKDVELRCDPISGHTALYWYRQSLGQGLEFLIYFQGNSAPDKSGLPSDRFSAERTGGSVSTLTIQRTQQEDSAVYLCASSLEVARSYEQYFGPGTRLTVT.

This clonotype was counted between two and nine times. The chain links TRBV9 to TRBJ2-7, with 10 nucleotides matching TRBD1. CDR3 size: 16 residues. CDR1 is SGDLS, CDR2 YYNGEE, per germline. V lost 4 bases to trimming and J lost 4 bases; unmatched junction nucleotides: 11. This chain's CDR3 is CASSPPDRGPPYEQYF. As DNA, the CDR3 is TGTGCCAGCAGCCCACCTGACAGGGGGCCTCCATACGAGCAGTACTTC.

The chain uses TRBV7-9 and TRBJ2-4; D might be TRBD2 (6 bases). This CDR3 has 15 amino acids. Germline CDR1 is SEHNR and CDR2 is FQNEAQ (reference sequence). The V gene lost 3 bases and the J gene lost 4 bases, with 13 bases spanning the gap. CDR3 sequence reads: CASSLSSATKNIQYF. In nucleotides, the CDR3 is TGTGCCAGCAGCTTGTCTAGCGCTACGAAAAACATTCAGTACTTC.

In its sample, this clonotype was seen many times. The rearrangement joins TRBV7-9 to TRBJ1-6; 8 bases line up with TRBD1. The CDR3 has 16 amino acids. V lost 3 bases and J lost 7; bases outside the gene matches: 8. Per germline, CDR1 SEHNR and CDR2 FQNEAQ (reference sequence). The CDR3 nucleotides are TGTGCCAGCAGCTTTGGCGGACAGGGAATCAATTCACCCCTCCACTTT. This sequence encodes CASSFGGQGINSPLHF.

This clonotype came up many times. The genes are TRBV20-1 and TRBJ2-1, with TRBD2 identical over 10 bases. Trimming took 4 bases from V and 10 from J; bases not matched to a gene: 7. The CDR3 is 13 amino acids. From germline, CDR1 is DFQATT and CDR2 SNEGSKA (reference sequence). CDR3 sequence reads: CSATLNSGGEQFF. DNA for the CDR3: TGCAGTGCTACTCTTAATAGCGGGGGGGAGCAGTTCTTC.

J is TRBJ2-2 and V is TRBV5-1, with a weak D call TRBD1 (5 bases). This CDR3 spans 15 amino acids. Trimming stripped 1 base from V and 2 bases from J, with 9 bases between. Germline V gene data show CDR1 as SGHRS and CDR2 as YFSETQ. The CDR3 bases are TGCGCCAGCAGCTTGTCAGGGTTCAACACCGGGGAGCTGTTTTTT. This sequence encodes CASSLSGFNTGELFF.

J is TRBJ1-5 and V is TRBV12-3 or TRBV12-4, with D possibly being TRBD1 (6 bases). V lost 4 bases and J 3 bases, leaving 13 bases between the germline ends. The CDR3 consists of 15 residues. The DNA for the CDR3 is TGTGCCAGCAGTTCACAGGGCTTTGACAATCAGCCCCAGCATTTT. Its translation is CASSSQGFDNQPQHF.

This chain joins TRBV7-2 and TRBJ1-5; unclear D gene. Germline lookup yields CDR1 SGHTA and CDR2 FQGNSA. The V and J ends lost 1 base and 7 bases respectively, with 5 bases between them. The length of the CDR3 is 12 residues. Here the CDR3 DNA reads TGTGCCAGCAGCTTAGAAGACCAGCCCCAGCATTTT. Translating it yields CASSLEDQPQHF.

The V call is TRBV12-3 or TRBV12-4, the J call TRBJ1-1; D not certain. V lost 4 bases and J lost 3, with 9 bases in between. CDR3 length: 13 amino acids. DNA for the CDR3: TGTGCCAGCAGTTCGTTCCTAGACACTGAAGCTTTCTTT. Translated: CASSSFLDTEAFF.

This sequence joins TRBV20-1 and TRBJ2-5; D is unresolved. The V and J ends lost 5 bases and 5 bases respectively, with 9 bases between them. The CDR3 extends over 11 amino acids. Looked up from germline, CDR1 is DFQATT and CDR2 is SNEGSKA (reference sequence). The CDR3 DNA reads TGCAGTGCTGCCACCGGGGAGACCCAGTACTTC. As protein: CSAATGETQYF.

Concerning this clonotype itself: This sequence may be a read error, since a much larger clone differs from it by one base. J is TRBJ2-1 and V is TRBV9; TRBD2 is a possible D gene (5 bases). V lost 0 bases, J lost 7 bases, and 17 bases lay in between. The CDR3 loop spans 16 amino acids. The V gene's germline CDR1 is SGDLS and CDR2 YYNGEE. CDR3 amino acids: CASSVGEGEFWNEQFF. The CDR3 coding sequence is TGTGCCAGCAGCGTAGGTGAGGGAGAGTTTTGGAATGAGCAGTTCTTC.

Only a few counts were recorded for this clonotype. V and J are TRBV6-5 and TRBJ1-6, with D possibly TRBD1 on 6 matching bases. Trimming took off 6 bases at V and 14 bases at J, with 11 bases between the two ends. The CDR3 sequence is 11 residues long. Germline assignment: CDR1 MNHEY and CDR2 SVGAGI. CDR3 DNA: TGTGCCAGCAGCAACGGGGGCGCCCTCCACTTT. This codes for CASSNGGALHF.